This T cell receptor beta chain was captured by sequencing in a study of T cells in Graves' hyperthyroidism and ophthalmopathy. Amplified regions were TCR beta CDR3 sequences from RNA transcripts. Using the HTBI primer set, a first-round RT-PCR was run on the TCR CDR3. MiXCR, run by TCRdb on the multiplex PCR reads, gives a single entry per CDR3 protein. The sample consists of about 480,000 distinct CDR3 sequences, around a fifth of them appearing once. Study outcomes and limitations: The authors' 13 V-J model separated ophthalmopathy from stable hyperthyroidism. Before onset, by a median of about seven months, the model predicted ophthalmopathy. In blood, most of the thyroid clonotypes expanded above 0.001 were also present.

This clonotype was seen a handful of times. Its antigen is unknown. The sequenced sample was blood. This clonotype originated in a woman in her 70s with Graves' ophthalmopathy.

Here the CDR3 DNA reads TGTGCCAGCAGCTCTAATGGGGGGCAAGGAAATTCACCCCTCCACTTT. This encodes CASSSNGGQGNSPLHF. V and J are TRBV5-8 and TRBJ1-6, with D perhaps matching TRBD1 (6 bases). In germline, CDR1 is SGHTS, CDR2 YDEGEE. V was trimmed by 3 bases and J by 7 bases, leaving 17 bases between them. This CDR3 has 16 residues. The full variable domain, rest sourced from reference TRBV5-8 and TRBJ1-6, is EAGVTQSPTHLIKTRGQQATLRCSPISGHTSVYWYQQALGLGLQFLLWYDEGEERNRGNFPPRFSGRQFPNYSSELNVNALELEDSALYLCASSSNGGQGNSPLHFGNGTRLTVT.